This is a list of T cell receptor beta chains from one sample in a study of radiotherapy plus CTLA-4 blockade in lung cancer. TCRdb's copy holds only in-frame clones and misses some; the assay was immunoSEQ multiplex PCR. The sample lists some 67,000 clones, around 76% occurring once. Here the sequenced sample was peripheral blood, taken from a patient treated with radiotherapy plus ipilimumab. These receptors all come from a human donor with non-small cell lung cancer whose response to radiotherapy plus ipilimumab could not be evaluated. Some clones in this sample may be carry-over from other donors' samples. The CDR3 runs from the conserved cysteine through the conserved F or W. Fields, in order: V gene, J gene, D gene, clone size, CDR3 DNA, CDR3 protein. A D gene is named only where the DNA matches it firmly. The size of a clone is reported for some rows only, either as once, few or many, or as a class for expanded clones.

V gene: TRBV11-2
J gene: TRBJ2-7
D gene: -
clone size: few
CDR3 DNA: TGTGCCAGCAGCTTAGCGGAAACTAGGTCGAACGAGCAGTACTTC
CDR3 protein: CASSLAETRSNEQYF

V gene: TRBV5-5
J gene: TRBJ1-1
D gene: TRBD1
clone size: -
CDR3 DNA: TGTGCCAGCAGCTTGCTAGGACGGACAGGGAACACTGAAGCTTTCTTT
CDR3 protein: CASSLLGRTGNTEAFF

V gene: TRBV19
J gene: TRBJ2-2
D gene: TRBD2
clone size: -
CDR3 DNA: TGTGCCAGTAGCAAGCTAGCGGGGGGTAGCTCCGGGGAGCTGTTTTTT
CDR3 protein: CASSKLAGGSSGELFF

V gene: TRBV18
J gene: TRBJ1-2
D gene: -
clone size: once
CDR3 DNA: TGTGCCAGCTCACCACCTTCTACCGCGGGGGGCTACACCTTC
CDR3 protein: CASSPPSTAGGYTF

V gene: TRBV14
J gene: TRBJ2-7
D gene: TRBD2
clone size: few
CDR3 DNA: TGTGCCAGCAGCCAAGGGCTGGGACTAGCGGGGGTGCAGTACTTC
CDR3 protein: CASSQGLGLAGVQYF

V gene: TRBV5-4
J gene: TRBJ1-6
D gene: -
clone size: -
CDR3 DNA: TGTGCCAGCAGCTTGGGGGAGTCCTATAATTCCCCCCTCCACTTT
CDR3 protein: CASSLGESYNSPLHF

V gene: TRBV9
J gene: TRBJ2-1
D gene: -
clone size: -
CDR3 DNA: TGTGCCAGCAGCTCCGGGACTCACAATGAGCAGTTCTTC
CDR3 protein: CASSSGTHNEQFF

V gene: TRBV5-5
J gene: TRBJ1-1
D gene: TRBD1
clone size: few
CDR3 DNA: TGTGCCAGCAGCCTGGGGGTGACAGGGCACTCTGAAGCTTTCTTT
CDR3 protein: CASSLGVTGHSEAFF

V gene: TRBV28
J gene: TRBJ2-3
D gene: -
clone size: -
CDR3 DNA: TGTGCCAGCAGTTTAGGGGCAGGAACAGATACGCAGTATTTT
CDR3 protein: CASSLGAGTDTQYF

V gene: TRBV18
J gene: TRBJ2-2
D gene: -
clone size: -
CDR3 DNA: TGTGCCAGCTCACCGGACTCCGGGGAGCTGTTTTTT
CDR3 protein: CASSPDSGELFF

V gene: TRBV6-5
J gene: TRBJ2-7
D gene: -
clone size: -
CDR3 DNA: TGTGCCAGCAGGGCAGGGTCCTACGAGCAGTACTTC
CDR3 protein: CASRAGSYEQYF

V gene: TRBV15
J gene: TRBJ1-5
D gene: TRBD1
clone size: -
CDR3 DNA: TGTGCCACCAGGATGGGAGGATCAGGGGGCGGCAATCAGCCCCAGCATTTT
CDR3 protein: CATRMGGSGGGNQPQHF

V gene: TRBV6-1
J gene: TRBJ2-7
D gene: -
clone size: -
CDR3 DNA: TGTGCCAGCAGTGAACAGGCCTACGAGCAGTACTTC
CDR3 protein: CASSEQAYEQYF

V gene: TRBV28
J gene: TRBJ2-2
D gene: -
clone size: few
CDR3 DNA: TGTGCCAGCAGTCTGGACAGCCCTCCGAACACCGGGGAGCTGTTTTTT
CDR3 protein: CASSLDSPPNTGELFF

V gene: TRBV6-1
J gene: TRBJ1-4
D gene: TRBD1
clone size: -
CDR3 DNA: TGTGCCAGCAGCCTGGGACAGGGGAATGAAAAACTGTTTTTT
CDR3 protein: CASSLGQGNEKLFF

V gene: TRBV7-9
J gene: TRBJ1-1
D gene: TRBD1
clone size: -
CDR3 DNA: TGTGCCAGCAGACCATCAAAAGTATGGACAGGGGAAGCTTTCTTT
CDR3 protein: CASRPSKVWTGEAFF

V gene: TRBV28
J gene: TRBJ2-7
D gene: -
clone size: -
CDR3 DNA: TGTGCCAGCAGCCGACGGACAGCCGACGAGCAGTACTTC
CDR3 protein: CASSRRTADEQYF

V gene: TRBV2
J gene: TRBJ1-2
D gene: -
clone size: once
CDR3 DNA: TGTGCCTCAACCTGGAGTCCTAACTATGGCTACACCTTC
CDR3 protein: CASTWSPNYGYTF

V gene: TRBV6-6
J gene: TRBJ2-7
D gene: -
clone size: once
CDR3 DNA: TGTGCCAGCAGTTACCAAAGGGGCCTTAGGTACGAGCAGTACTTC
CDR3 protein: CASSYQRGLRYEQYF

V gene: TRBV5-1
J gene: TRBJ2-2
D gene: TRBD1
clone size: -
CDR3 DNA: TGCGCCAGCAGCGCCCCCGCGACAGGGGGGGGCGCGAACACCGGGGAGCTGTTTTTT
CDR3 protein: CASSAPATGGGANTGELFF

V gene: TRBV4-2
J gene: TRBJ2-1
D gene: -
clone size: once
CDR3 DNA: TGTGCCAGCAGCCAAGATGAGTCGGGGGACAATGAGCAGTTCTTC
CDR3 protein: CASSQDESGDNEQFF

V gene: TRBV19
J gene: TRBJ2-7
D gene: -
clone size: -
CDR3 DNA: TGTGCCAGTAGTCCGACAGGTTCCTACGAGCAGTACTTC
CDR3 protein: CASSPTGSYEQYF

V gene: TRBV28
J gene: TRBJ1-1
D gene: TRBD1
clone size: -
CDR3 DNA: TGTGCCAGCACCCATCACAGGGGCAACACTGAAGCTTTCTTT
CDR3 protein: CASTHHRGNTEAFF

V gene: TRBV7-7
J gene: TRBJ2-2
D gene: -
clone size: -
CDR3 DNA: TGTGCTAGCAGCGCCGGACAGACCGGGGAGCTGTTTTTT
CDR3 protein: CASSAGQTGELFF

V gene: TRBV5-4
J gene: TRBJ2-7
D gene: -
clone size: -
CDR3 DNA: TGTGCCAGCAGCCCACTAGGGTATTACGAGCAGTACTTC
CDR3 protein: CASSPLGYYEQYF

V gene: TRBV7-2
J gene: TRBJ2-5
D gene: TRBD2
clone size: few
CDR3 DNA: TGTGCCAGCAGCTTAGGTGGAGCGGGGAGAGAGACCCAGTACTTC
CDR3 protein: CASSLGGAGRETQYF

V gene: TRBV27
J gene: TRBJ1-5
D gene: TRBD1
clone size: -
CDR3 DNA: TGTGCCAGCAGTCCGTCCGGGACAGGGCCTCAGCCCCAGCATTTT
CDR3 protein: CASSPSGTGPQPQHF

V gene: TRBV2
J gene: TRBJ1-2
D gene: -
clone size: -
CDR3 DNA: TGTGCCAGCAGTGAAGACAGGCTTGGCTATGGCTACACCTTC
CDR3 protein: CASSEDRLGYGYTF

V gene: TRBV9
J gene: TRBJ2-3
D gene: TRBD2
clone size: -
CDR3 DNA: TGTGCCAGCAGCGTGGACTGGAGGGAGGGTCAGTATTTT
CDR3 protein: CASSVDWREGQYF

V gene: TRBV19
J gene: TRBJ2-1
D gene: TRBD1
clone size: -
CDR3 DNA: TGTGCCAGTAGTATCAAGACAGGGGGATACAATGAGCAGTTCTTC
CDR3 protein: CASSIKTGGYNEQFF

V gene: TRBV6-5
J gene: TRBJ2-3
D gene: -
clone size: -
CDR3 DNA: TGTGCCAGCAAACAGGTCTCGAGCACAGATACGCAGTATTTT
CDR3 protein: CASKQVSSTDTQYF

V gene: TRBV29-1
J gene: TRBJ2-7
D gene: -
clone size: -
CDR3 DNA: TGCAGCGTTGAAGAACCGGGGAGAGGATCCTACGAGCAGTACTTC
CDR3 protein: CSVEEPGRGSYEQYF

V gene: TRBV27
J gene: TRBJ1-5
D gene: -
clone size: -
CDR3 DNA: TGTGCCAGCAACCGGGAGGGCAATCAGCCCCAGCATTTT
CDR3 protein: CASNREGNQPQHF

V gene: TRBV6-6
J gene: TRBJ1-6
D gene: -
clone size: -
CDR3 DNA: TGTGCCAGCAGACACGAACAGGGCTCTAATTCACCCCTCCACTTT
CDR3 protein: CASRHEQGSNSPLHF

V gene: TRBV5-4
J gene: TRBJ1-2
D gene: TRBD1
clone size: -
CDR3 DNA: TGTGCCAGCAGCCAGGGGGGCAGGGCCTATGGGGATGGCTACACCTTC
CDR3 protein: CASSQGGRAYGDGYTF

V gene: TRBV30
J gene: TRBJ1-6
D gene: -
clone size: -
CDR3 DNA: TGTGCCTGGAGTGTACTTGGCGGAGACTCCTATAATTCACCCCTCCACTTT
CDR3 protein: CAWSVLGGDSYNSPLHF

V gene: TRBV7-2
J gene: TRBJ1-4
D gene: TRBD1
clone size: -
CDR3 DNA: TGTGCCAGCAGCCCGACAGGGGAAAATGAAAAACTGTTTTTT
CDR3 protein: CASSPTGENEKLFF

V gene: TRBV27
J gene: TRBJ1-1
D gene: TRBD1
clone size: -
CDR3 DNA: TGTGCCAGCACAAACAGGGGTGGGAACACTGAAGCTTTCTTT
CDR3 protein: CASTNRGGNTEAFF

V gene: TRBV2
J gene: TRBJ2-5
D gene: -
clone size: -
CDR3 DNA: TGTGCCAGCAGTACTTATTGGCGGGACGGCGGGACCCAGTACTTC
CDR3 protein: CASSTYWRDGGTQYF

V gene: TRBV7-9
J gene: TRBJ1-4
D gene: TRBD1
clone size: -
CDR3 DNA: TGTGCCAGCAGCCTCTTAGGACAGGCCCAACTTGGAGAAAAACTGTTTTTT
CDR3 protein: CASSLLGQAQLGEKLFF

V gene: TRBV28
J gene: TRBJ2-7
D gene: TRBD1
clone size: -
CDR3 DNA: TGTGCCAGCAGAAGAGGGACAGCGAGCTCCTACGAGCAGTACTTC
CDR3 protein: CASRRGTASSYEQYF

V gene: TRBV12-5
J gene: TRBJ2-7
D gene: -
clone size: -
CDR3 DNA: TGTGCTAGTGGTTTGAGGGTCGAAAGGAGGTCCTACGAGCAGTACTTC
CDR3 protein: CASGLRVERRSYEQYF

V gene: TRBV5-8
J gene: TRBJ1-4
D gene: TRBD1
clone size: -
CDR3 DNA: TGTGCCAGCAGCTTAACCGGGACAGGATTCTCCGAAAAACTGTTTTTT
CDR3 protein: CASSLTGTGFSEKLFF

V gene: TRBV19
J gene: TRBJ1-3
D gene: -
clone size: -
CDR3 DNA: TGTGCCAGTACGAGAGGGAGCTCTGGAAACACCATATATTTT
CDR3 protein: CASTRGSSGNTIYF

V gene: TRBV18
J gene: TRBJ2-7
D gene: -
clone size: -
CDR3 DNA: TGTGCCAGCTCTCTCGGGACGGAGGAAGGGGGTCAGTACTTC
CDR3 protein: CASSLGTEEGGQYF

V gene: TRBV6-6
J gene: TRBJ2-1
D gene: TRBD2
clone size: -
CDR3 DNA: TGTGCCAGCAGTACCCTAGCGGTCTCCTACAATGAGCAGTTCTTC
CDR3 protein: CASSTLAVSYNEQFF

V gene: TRBV9
J gene: TRBJ2-3
D gene: -
clone size: -
CDR3 DNA: TGTGCCAGCAGCGTATCTAGTATAACAGATACGCAGTATTTT
CDR3 protein: CASSVSSITDTQYF

V gene: TRBV7-9
J gene: TRBJ1-1
D gene: TRBD1
clone size: -
CDR3 DNA: TGTGCCAGCAGGTTAAACCTAGACAGGGGGGATGAAGCTTTCTTT
CDR3 protein: CASRLNLDRGDEAFF

V gene: TRBV5-1
J gene: TRBJ1-6
D gene: -
clone size: -
CDR3 DNA: TGCGCCAGCAGCTTGGGGCAGGATAATTCACCCCTCCACTTT
CDR3 protein: CASSLGQDNSPLHF

V gene: TRBV2
J gene: TRBJ1-4
D gene: -
clone size: -
CDR3 DNA: TGTGCCAGCAGTGAGGGGCAGGCTAATGAAAAACTGTTTTTT
CDR3 protein: CASSEGQANEKLFF

V gene: TRBV28
J gene: TRBJ1-6
D gene: -
clone size: few
CDR3 DNA: TGTGCCAGCAGCTCCCACCCAGGGGAATTGGGTTCACCCCTCCACTTT
CDR3 protein: CASSSHPGELGSPLHF

V gene: TRBV2
J gene: TRBJ2-3
D gene: TRBD2
clone size: -
CDR3 DNA: TGTGCCAGCAGTGTGGTAGCGGGGGGGCGGGCAGATACGCAGTATTTT
CDR3 protein: CASSVVAGGRADTQYF

V gene: TRBV7-9
J gene: TRBJ2-7
D gene: -
clone size: once
CDR3 DNA: TGTGCCAGCAGCTTGCCTAGTCCGGTATCCGAGCAGTACTTC
CDR3 protein: CASSLPSPVSEQYF

V gene: TRBV11-2
J gene: TRBJ2-1
D gene: -
clone size: -
CDR3 DNA: TGTGCCAGCAGTCCCACCCCAGGGGCCCTCCACAATGAGCAGTTCTTC
CDR3 protein: CASSPTPGALHNEQFF

V gene: TRBV6-5
J gene: TRBJ1-5
D gene: TRBD1
clone size: few
CDR3 DNA: TGTGCCAGCAGACCCGACAGGGCGGAGCAGCCCCAGCATTTT
CDR3 protein: CASRPDRAEQPQHF